The 10 T cell receptor beta chains in this list originate from one sample, sequenced in a study of blood T cell repertoires in COVID-19. Repertoires were generated with immunoSEQ multiplex PCR, while TCRdb's copy carries only in-frame clones and drops some. Counted here are 87,000 or so clones, about 90% occurring once; the ten biggest clones make up 2.5% to 3.5%. Sample: peripheral blood. Receptor source: a woman between 50 and 59 years old with active or convalescent COVID-19.

This chain connects TRBV9 to TRBJ1-2, with D hard to call. Germline assignment: CDR1 SGDLS and CDR2 YYNGEE. V was cut by 2 bases and J by 4 bases, with 15 bases left in between. CDR3 length: 15 amino acids. The CDR3 DNA is TGTGCCAGCAGCGTTGACGACTTAATGCTCTATGGCTACACCTTC. This gives the protein CASSVDDLMLYGYTF.

This clone was counted a single time. The chain couples TRBV19 to TRBJ1-5; weak D call: TRBD1 (6 bases). Trimming left V 3 bases short and J 6 bases short, with 12 bases between. The CDR3 is 14 residues long. The germline CDR1 and CDR2 sequences are LNHDA and SQIVND (reference sequence). Here the CDR3 DNA reads TGTGCCAGTAGTATGGTCGGACAGATTCAGCCCCAGCATTTT. Translating it yields CASSMVGQIQPQHF.

The V and J genes are TRBV15 and TRBJ1-2; D possibly corresponds to TRBD1 (6 bases). This CDR3 has 13 residues. V was clipped by 1 base and J by 5 bases, with 8 bases between them. Germline lookup yields CDR1 LNHNV and CDR2 YYDKDF (reference sequence). This CDR3 reads CATSRGRGYGYTF. The CDR3 DNA is TGTGCCACCAGCAGAGGCAGGGGTTATGGCTACACCTTC.

This clone was counted a single time. The genes are TRBV3-1 (or the pseudogene TRBV3-2) and TRBJ1-1, with 7 nucleotides matching TRBD1. Germline CDR1 reads LGHDT; CDR2 reads YNNKEL (reference sequence). The CDR3 runs to 10 residues. The J segment lost 5 bases and the V segment lost 10 bases, leaving 1 base of the junction unmatched. The CDR3 DNA reads TGTGCCACAGGGGGGACTGAAGCTTTCTTT. This codes for CATGGTEAFF.

This clone has only one observation. The chain links TRBV10-3 to TRBJ1-1; 7 positions agree with TRBD1. This CDR3 is 16 amino acids long. V shed 6 bases, J shed 1 base, and the junction held 11 bases outside the gene matches. CDR1 is ENHRY, CDR2 SYGVKD, per germline. CDR3: CAISENRGGGNTEAFF. Written as DNA, the CDR3 is TGTGCCATCAGCGAAAACAGGGGTGGGGGGAACACTGAAGCTTTCTTT.

V is TRBV29-1 and J is TRBJ2-3, with a tentative D call TRBD1 (6 bases). From germline, CDR1 is SQVTM and CDR2 ANQGSEA. V lost 4 bases and J 2 bases, leaving 16 bases between the germline ends. The CDR3 loop spans 15 amino acids. CDR3 loop: CSVGSTGGSTDTQYF. The CDR3 nucleotides read TGCAGCGTTGGTTCGACAGGTGGCTCCACAGATACGCAGTATTTT.

CDR3 in DNA: TGCGCCAGCAGTGACTACCTAGTCGGGGGGCCGAGGTTCTACGAGCAGTACTTC. Protein: CASSDYLVGGPRFYEQYF. The genes are TRBV23-1 and TRBJ2-7; tentatively, D is TRBD2 (7 bases). TRBV23-1 is placed among ORFs of uncertain function. V was pared by 5 bases and J by 3 bases, with 26 bases between. The CDR3 is 18 amino acids.

The chain has TRBV20-1 and TRBJ1-5; D might be TRBD1 (5 bases). Deletions cut 3 bases from V and 0 bases from J, with 18 bases between. The CDR3 length is 17 residues. Per the germline V gene, CDR1 is DFQATT and CDR2 is SNEGSKA (reference sequence). This CDR3 is CSASSVIKGISNQPQHF. CDR3 nucleotides: TGCAGTGCTAGTTCTGTTATTAAGGGGATTAGCAATCAGCCCCAGCATTTT.

The chain joins TRBV4-3 to TRBJ1-3; a weak D match, TRBD1 (6 bases). V was cut by 4 bases and J by 0 bases, with 16 bases left in between. CDR1 is LGHNA, CDR2 YSLEER, per germline. The CDR3 spans 17 residues. The CDR3 reads CASSLTSTGLSGNTIYF. The CDR3 nucleotides are TGCGCCAGCAGCCTTACCTCGACAGGACTCTCTGGAAACACCATATATTTT.

CDR3 bases: TGTGCCAGCTCACCCGACAGGGGGGGGGACACTGAAGCTTTCTTT. It specifies CASSPDRGGDTEAFF. The V and J genes are TRBV18 and TRBJ1-1; 9 nucleotides line up with TRBD1. The CDR3 covers 15 residues. V gave up 3 bases and J gave up 3 bases; unmatched junction bases: 5. Germline loops: CDR1 KGHSH, CDR2 LQKENI.